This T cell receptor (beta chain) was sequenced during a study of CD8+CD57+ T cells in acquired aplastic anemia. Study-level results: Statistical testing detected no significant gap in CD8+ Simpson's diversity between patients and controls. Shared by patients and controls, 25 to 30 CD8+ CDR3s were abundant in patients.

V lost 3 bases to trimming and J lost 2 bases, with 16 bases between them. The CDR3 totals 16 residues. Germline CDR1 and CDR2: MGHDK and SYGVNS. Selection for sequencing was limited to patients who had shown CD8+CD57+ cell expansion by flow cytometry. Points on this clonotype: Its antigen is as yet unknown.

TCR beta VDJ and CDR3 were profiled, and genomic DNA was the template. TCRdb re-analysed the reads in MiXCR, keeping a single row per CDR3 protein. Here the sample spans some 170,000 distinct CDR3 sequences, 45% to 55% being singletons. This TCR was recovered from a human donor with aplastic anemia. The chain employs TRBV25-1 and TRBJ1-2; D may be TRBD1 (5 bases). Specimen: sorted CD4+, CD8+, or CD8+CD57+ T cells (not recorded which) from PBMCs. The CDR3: CASSDSATGPNYGYTF. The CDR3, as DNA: TGTGCCAGCAGTGACTCAGCGACGGGGCCAAACTATGGCTACACCTTC.